This T cell receptor beta chain comes out of a study of human thymus T cells (TCRdb year 2020). Background for the entire study: The study characterized TCR alpha and beta repertoires from about 8 infant thymus samples and a few related peripheral blood samples. Donor ages ranging from roughly 6 to 244 days were recorded, and five to seven male and a couple of female infants were included in the cohort. Overall study results and their limits: Thymus samples yielded on average approximately 840,000 unique TCRB clonotypes, compared with 70,000 to 85,000 from blood samples. V and J gene segment usage appeared biased in both thymic and peripheral blood repertoires.

Looking up the germline V gene yields CDR1 LGHNA and CDR2 YSLEER. V has 6 bases trimmed and J has 6 bases trimmed; junction bases matching no gene number 8. From cysteine to phenylalanine, the CDR3 is 15 amino acids long. Only the CDR3 DNA is retained, 45 bases long and in frame from the first base. The immunoSEQ multiplex PCR assay was used to amplify the TCRB and TCRAD loci from a standardized quantity of quality-controlled genomic DNA. The V(D)J region was spanned by amplicons of a length sufficient to cover the CDR3 and to identify V and J genes. Amplicon sequencing was performed on an Illumina platform through the commercial immunoSEQ service. The study's own analysis went as follows. Corrections for primer bias and sequencing errors followed previously described methods, while TCRAD and TCRB definitions were based on the IMGT database. Repertoires were analysed with immunoSEQ Analyzer 3.0 and VDJTools, covering basic statistics, V/J segment usage, diversity estimates, rarefaction and pairwise overlap. To estimate diversity, the Chao1, ChaoE, Efron-Thisted, Shannon and inverse Simpson indices were applied, and diversity was also estimated on datasets down-sampled to the smallest sample. Repertoire overlap used strict matching of CDR3 nucleotide sequence, V gene and J gene, with Jaccard-based multidimensional scaling clustering. The table comes from immuneACCESS by way of TCRdb, which keeps in-frame sequences with V and J called. Part of the clones is missing from these tables; in studies checked, under half for an unresolved V gene and the rest for unknown reasons. V and J calls and clone size are given by that table; D and trimming were obtained from the DNA. The sample has 45,000 to 50,000 clones on record, 95% of them singletons. The ten largest account for approximately 0.18% of the sample.

A remark on this clone: Its antigen remains undetermined. Per-base qualities were not stored, and no clone one base away is much larger.

Donors were immunologically healthy infants undergoing open corrective cardiac surgery for congenital heart defects in Finland. During surgery, a small about 0.5-1 mL aliquot of peripheral blood was collected from four of the eight donors. For the blood samples, genomic DNA was extracted from all available leukocytes instead of from a set number of cells. Erythrocytes were removed from blood with ACK lysis buffer, and the leukocytes were stored as pellets at -70 °C. A QIAsymphony instrument was used to extract genomic DNA from frozen cell pellets. In this chain, TRBV4-3 is recombined with TRBJ1-4, with 9 middle bases fitting TRBD1. Sequenced: blood. This clonotype was sampled from a girl under three years old with a congenital heart defect but otherwise immunologically healthy. CDR3 protein: CASRDGQGSHEKLFF. The nucleotide sequence is given as TGCGCCAGCAGGGACGGACAGGGGTCCCATGAAAAACTGTTTTTT.